This T cell receptor beta chain was recorded in a study of long-term antiretroviral therapy in people with HIV. V was shortened by 3 bases and J by 0 bases, with 12 bases between the two germline ends. The CDR3 consists of 15 residues. The V gene's germline CDR1 is MNHNY and CDR2 SVGAGI (reference sequence). immunoSEQ v3.0 was run at survey level. Assay: immunoSEQ multiplex PCR; the TCRdb copy retains only in-frame clones and omits some. The table lists tens of thousands of clones, approximately 96% of them singletons. The receptor was isolated from a man under 40 with HIV. This specimen consisted of unsorted PBMCs, obtained 6.6 years after starting antiretroviral therapy. The rearrangement uses TRBV6-6 and TRBJ2-7; maybe TRBD2 (5 bases). The CDR3, as DNA: TGTGCCAGCAGTTATAGCGAGTCCGTCTCCTACGAGCAGTACTTC. Its translation is CASSYSESVSYEQYF.